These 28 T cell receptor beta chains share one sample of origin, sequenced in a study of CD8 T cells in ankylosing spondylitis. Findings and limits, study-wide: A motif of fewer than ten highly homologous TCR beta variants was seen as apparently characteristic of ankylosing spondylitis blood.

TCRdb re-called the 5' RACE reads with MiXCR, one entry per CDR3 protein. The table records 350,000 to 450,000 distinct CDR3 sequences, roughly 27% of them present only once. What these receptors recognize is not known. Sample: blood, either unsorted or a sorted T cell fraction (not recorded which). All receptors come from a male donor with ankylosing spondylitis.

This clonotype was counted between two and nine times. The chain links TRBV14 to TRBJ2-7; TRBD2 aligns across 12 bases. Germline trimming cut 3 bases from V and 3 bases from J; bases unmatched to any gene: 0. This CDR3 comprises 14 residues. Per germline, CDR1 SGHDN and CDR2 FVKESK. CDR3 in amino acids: CASSQGLAGYEQYF. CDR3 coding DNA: TGTGCCAGCAGCCAGGGACTAGCGGGCTACGAGCAGTACTTC.

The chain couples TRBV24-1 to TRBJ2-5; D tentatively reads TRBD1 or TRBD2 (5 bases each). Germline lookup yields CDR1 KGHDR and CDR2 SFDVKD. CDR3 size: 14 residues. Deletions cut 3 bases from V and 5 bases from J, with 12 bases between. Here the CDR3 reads CATSDARGRETQYF. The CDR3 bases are TGTGCCACCAGTGATGCGAGGGGACGGGAGACCCAGTACTTC.

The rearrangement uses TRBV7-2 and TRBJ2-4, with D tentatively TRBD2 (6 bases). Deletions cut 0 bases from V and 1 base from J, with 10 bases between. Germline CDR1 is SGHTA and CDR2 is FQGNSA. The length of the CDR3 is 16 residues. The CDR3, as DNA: TGTGCCAGCAGCTTAGCGTCTGGGGGGGCCAAAAACATTCAGTACTTC. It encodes CASSLASGGAKNIQYF.

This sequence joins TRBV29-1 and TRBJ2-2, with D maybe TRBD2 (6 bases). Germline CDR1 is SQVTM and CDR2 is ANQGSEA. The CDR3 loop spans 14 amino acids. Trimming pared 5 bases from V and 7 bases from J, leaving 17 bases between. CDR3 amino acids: CSVRTGDTSGELFF. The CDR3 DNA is TGCAGCGTTCGGACGGGAGATACAAGCGGGGAGCTGTTTTTT.

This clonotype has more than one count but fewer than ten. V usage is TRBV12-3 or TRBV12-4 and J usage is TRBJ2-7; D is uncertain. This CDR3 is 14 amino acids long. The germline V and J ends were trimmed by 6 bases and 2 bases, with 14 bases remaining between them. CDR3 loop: CASSPGATTYEQYF. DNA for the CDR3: TGTGCCAGCAGCCCCGGCGCTACAACCTACGAGCAGTACTTC.

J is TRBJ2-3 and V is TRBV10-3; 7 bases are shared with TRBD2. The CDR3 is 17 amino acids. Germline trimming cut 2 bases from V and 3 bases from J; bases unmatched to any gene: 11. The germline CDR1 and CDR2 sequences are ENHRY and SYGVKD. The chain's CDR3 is CAISEPGAAGRTDTQYF. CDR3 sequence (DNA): TGTGCCATCAGTGAGCCTGGCGCAGCGGGGAGGACAGATACGCAGTATTTT.

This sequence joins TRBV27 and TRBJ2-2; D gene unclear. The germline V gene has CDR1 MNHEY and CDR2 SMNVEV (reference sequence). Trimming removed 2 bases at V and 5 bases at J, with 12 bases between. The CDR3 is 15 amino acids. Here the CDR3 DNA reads TGTGCCAGCAGTTTACCCAACGACGGAACCGGGGAGCTGTTTTTT. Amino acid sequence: CASSLPNDGTGELFF.

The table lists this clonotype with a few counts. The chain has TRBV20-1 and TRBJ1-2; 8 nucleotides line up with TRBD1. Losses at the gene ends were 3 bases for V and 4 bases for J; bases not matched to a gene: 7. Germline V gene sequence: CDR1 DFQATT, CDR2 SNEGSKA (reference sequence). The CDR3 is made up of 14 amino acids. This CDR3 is CSASNDRGGYGYTF. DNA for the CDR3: TGCAGTGCTAGTAACGACAGGGGAGGCTATGGCTACACCTTC.

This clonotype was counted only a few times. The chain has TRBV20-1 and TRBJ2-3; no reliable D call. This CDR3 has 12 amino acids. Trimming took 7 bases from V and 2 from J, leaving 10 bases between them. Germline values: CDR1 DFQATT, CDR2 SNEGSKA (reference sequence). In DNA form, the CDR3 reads TGCAGTGGTTCTCGATCCACAGATACGCAGTATTTT. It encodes CSGSRSTDTQYF.

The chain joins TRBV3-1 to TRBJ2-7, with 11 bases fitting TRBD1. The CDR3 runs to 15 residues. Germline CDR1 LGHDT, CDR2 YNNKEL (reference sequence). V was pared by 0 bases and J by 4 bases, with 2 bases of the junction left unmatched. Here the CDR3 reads CASSQEWDRGYEQYF. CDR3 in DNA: TGTGCCAGCAGCCAAGAATGGGACAGGGGGTACGAGCAGTACTTC.

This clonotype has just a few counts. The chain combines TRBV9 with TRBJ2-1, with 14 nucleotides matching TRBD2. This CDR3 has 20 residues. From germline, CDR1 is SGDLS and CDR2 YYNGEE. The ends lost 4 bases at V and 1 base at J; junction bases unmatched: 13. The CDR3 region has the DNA TGTGCCAGCAGCTCACGGGGGACTAGCGGGAGAGGAAGATCCTACAATGAGCAGTTCTTC. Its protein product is CASSSRGTSGRGRSYNEQFF.

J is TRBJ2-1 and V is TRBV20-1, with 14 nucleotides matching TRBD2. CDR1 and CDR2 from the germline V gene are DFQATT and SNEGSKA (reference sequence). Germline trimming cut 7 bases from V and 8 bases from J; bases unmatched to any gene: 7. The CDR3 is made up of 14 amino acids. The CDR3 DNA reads TGCAGTGTTCGGACTAGCGGGAGGATGGATGAGCAGTTCTTC. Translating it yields CSVRTSGRMDEQFF.

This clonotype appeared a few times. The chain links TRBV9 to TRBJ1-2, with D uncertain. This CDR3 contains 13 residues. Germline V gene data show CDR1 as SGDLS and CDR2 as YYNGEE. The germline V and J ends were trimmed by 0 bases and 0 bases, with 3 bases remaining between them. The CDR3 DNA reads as TGTGCCAGCAGCGTAGTAACTAACTATGGCTACACCTTC. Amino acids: CASSVVTNYGYTF.

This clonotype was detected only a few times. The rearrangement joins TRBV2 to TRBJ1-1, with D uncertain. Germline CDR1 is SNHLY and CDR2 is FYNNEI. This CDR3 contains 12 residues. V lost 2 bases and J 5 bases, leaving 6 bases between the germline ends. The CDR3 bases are TGTGCCAGCAGTGAATTCGGAACTGAAGCTTTCTTT. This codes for CASSEFGTEAFF.

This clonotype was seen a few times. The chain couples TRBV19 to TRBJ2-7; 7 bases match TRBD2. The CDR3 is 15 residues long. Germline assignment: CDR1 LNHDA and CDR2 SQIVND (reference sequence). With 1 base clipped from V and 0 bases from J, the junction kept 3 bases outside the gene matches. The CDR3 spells CASSIASGISYEQYF. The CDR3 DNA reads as TGTGCCAGTAGTATAGCCAGCGGGATCTCCTACGAGCAGTACTTC.

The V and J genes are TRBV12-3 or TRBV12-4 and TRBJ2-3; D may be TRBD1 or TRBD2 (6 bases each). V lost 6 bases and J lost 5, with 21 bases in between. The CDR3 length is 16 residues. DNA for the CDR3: TGTGCCAGCAGCCCCGTTAGGGGGGCTGGTGTAGATACGCAGTATTTT. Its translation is CASSPVRGAGVDTQYF.

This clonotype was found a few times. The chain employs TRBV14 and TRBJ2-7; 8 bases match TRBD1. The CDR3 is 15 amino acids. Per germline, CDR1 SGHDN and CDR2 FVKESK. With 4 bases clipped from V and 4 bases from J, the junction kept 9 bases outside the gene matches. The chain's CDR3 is CASSPIDRGRYEQYF. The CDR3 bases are TGTGCCAGCAGCCCCATAGACAGGGGACGATACGAGCAGTACTTC.

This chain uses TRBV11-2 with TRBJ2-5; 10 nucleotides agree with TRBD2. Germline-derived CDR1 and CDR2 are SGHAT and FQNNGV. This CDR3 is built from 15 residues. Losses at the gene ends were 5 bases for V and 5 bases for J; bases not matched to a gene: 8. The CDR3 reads CASSPAGGPEETQYF. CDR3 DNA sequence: TGTGCCAGCAGCCCAGCGGGAGGGCCGGAGGAGACCCAGTACTTC. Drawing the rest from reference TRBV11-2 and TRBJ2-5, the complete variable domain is EAGVAQSPRYKIIEKRQSVAFWCNPISGHATLYWYQQILGQGPKLLIQFQNNGVVDDSQLPKDRFSAERLKGVDSTLKIQPAKLEDSAVYLCASSPAGGPEETQYFGPGTRLLVL.

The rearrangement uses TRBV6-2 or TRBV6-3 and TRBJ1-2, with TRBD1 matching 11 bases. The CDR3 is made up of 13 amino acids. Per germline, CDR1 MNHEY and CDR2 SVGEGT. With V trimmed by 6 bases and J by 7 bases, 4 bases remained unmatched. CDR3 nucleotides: TGTGCCAGCAGCGAGGACAGGGGGCTTGGCTACACCTTC. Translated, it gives CASSEDRGLGYTF.

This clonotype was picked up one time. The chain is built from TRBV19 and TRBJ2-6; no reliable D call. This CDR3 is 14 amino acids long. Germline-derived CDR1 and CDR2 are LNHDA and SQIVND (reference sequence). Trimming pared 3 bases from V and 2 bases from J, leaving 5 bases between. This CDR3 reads CASSIGPGANVLTF. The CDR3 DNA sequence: TGTGCCAGTAGTATTGGTCCTGGGGCCAACGTCCTGACTTTC.

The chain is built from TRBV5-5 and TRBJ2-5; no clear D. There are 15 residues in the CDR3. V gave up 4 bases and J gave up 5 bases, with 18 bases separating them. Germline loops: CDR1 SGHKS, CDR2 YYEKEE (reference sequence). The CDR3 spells CASSLTVFSQETQYF. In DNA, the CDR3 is TGTGCCAGCAGCCTAACGGTCTTTAGTCAGGAGACCCAGTACTTC.

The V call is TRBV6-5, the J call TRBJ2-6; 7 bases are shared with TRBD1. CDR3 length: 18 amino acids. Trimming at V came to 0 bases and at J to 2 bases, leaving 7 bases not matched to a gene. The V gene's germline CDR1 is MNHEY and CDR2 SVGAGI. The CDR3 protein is CASSYSGRGTPGANVLTF. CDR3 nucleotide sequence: TGTGCCAGCAGTTACTCCGGCAGGGGGACACCTGGGGCCAACGTCCTGACTTTC.

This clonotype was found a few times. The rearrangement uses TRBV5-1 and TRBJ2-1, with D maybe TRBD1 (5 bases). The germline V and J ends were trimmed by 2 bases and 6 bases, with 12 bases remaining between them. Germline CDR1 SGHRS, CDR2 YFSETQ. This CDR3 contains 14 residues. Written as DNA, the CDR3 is TGCGCCAGCAGCTTAGTCAGGGCGGTCAATGAGCAGTTCTTC. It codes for CASSLVRAVNEQFF.

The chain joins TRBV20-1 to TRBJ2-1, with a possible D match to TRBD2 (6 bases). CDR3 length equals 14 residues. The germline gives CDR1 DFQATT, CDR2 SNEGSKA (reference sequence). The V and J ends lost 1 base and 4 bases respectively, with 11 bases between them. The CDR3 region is CSARAGSIYNEQFF. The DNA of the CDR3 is TGCAGTGCTAGAGCCGGGAGTATTTACAATGAGCAGTTCTTC.

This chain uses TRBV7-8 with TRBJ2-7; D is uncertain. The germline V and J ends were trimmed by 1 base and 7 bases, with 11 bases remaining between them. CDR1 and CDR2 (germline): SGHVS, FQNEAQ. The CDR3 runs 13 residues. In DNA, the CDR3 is TGTGCCAGCAGCTTAGTTGGCAGAAGTGAGCAGTACTTC. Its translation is CASSLVGRSEQYF.

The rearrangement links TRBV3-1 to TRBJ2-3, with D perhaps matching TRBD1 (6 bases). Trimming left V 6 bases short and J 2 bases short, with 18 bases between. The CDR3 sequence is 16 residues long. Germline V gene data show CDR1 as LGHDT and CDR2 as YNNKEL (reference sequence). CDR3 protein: CASSRVSGDPTDTQYF. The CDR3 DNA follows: TGTGCCAGCAGTCGAGTCTCAGGGGATCCCACAGATACGCAGTATTTT.

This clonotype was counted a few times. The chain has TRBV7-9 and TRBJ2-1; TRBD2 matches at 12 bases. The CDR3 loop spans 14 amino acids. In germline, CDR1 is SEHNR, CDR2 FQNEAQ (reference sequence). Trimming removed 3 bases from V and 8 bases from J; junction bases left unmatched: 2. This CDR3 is CASSFLAGGYEQFF. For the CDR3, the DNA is TGTGCCAGCAGCTTCCTAGCGGGGGGGTATGAGCAGTTCTTC.

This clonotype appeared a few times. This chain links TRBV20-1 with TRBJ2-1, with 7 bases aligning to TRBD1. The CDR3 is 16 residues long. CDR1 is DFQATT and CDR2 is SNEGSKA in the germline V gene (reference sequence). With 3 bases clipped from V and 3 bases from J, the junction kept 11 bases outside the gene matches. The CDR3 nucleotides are TGCAGTGCTAGCCTAACCAGGCAGGGGGTCTACAATGAGCAGTTCTTC. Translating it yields CSASLTRQGVYNEQFF.